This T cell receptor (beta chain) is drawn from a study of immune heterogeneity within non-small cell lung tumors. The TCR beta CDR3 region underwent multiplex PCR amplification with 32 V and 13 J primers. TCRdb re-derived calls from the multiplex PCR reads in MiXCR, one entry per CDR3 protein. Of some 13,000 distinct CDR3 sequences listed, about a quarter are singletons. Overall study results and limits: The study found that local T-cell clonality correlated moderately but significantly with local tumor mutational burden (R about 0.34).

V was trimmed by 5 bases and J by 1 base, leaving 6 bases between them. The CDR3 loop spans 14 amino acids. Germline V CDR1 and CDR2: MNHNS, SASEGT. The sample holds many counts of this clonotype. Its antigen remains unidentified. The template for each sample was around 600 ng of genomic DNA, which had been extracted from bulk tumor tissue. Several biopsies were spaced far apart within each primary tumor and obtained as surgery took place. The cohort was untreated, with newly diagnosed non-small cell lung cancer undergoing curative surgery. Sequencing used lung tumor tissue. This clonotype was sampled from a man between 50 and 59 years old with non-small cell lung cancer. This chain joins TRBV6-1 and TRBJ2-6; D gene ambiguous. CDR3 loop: CASSYKSGANVLTF. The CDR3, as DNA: TGTGCCAGCAGTTATAAGTCTGGGGCCAACGTCCTGACTTTC.